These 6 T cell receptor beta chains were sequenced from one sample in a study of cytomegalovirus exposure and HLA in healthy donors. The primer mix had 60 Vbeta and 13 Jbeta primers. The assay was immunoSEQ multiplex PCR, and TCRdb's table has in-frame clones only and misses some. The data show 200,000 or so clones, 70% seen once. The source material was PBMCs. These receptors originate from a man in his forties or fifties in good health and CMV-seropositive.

The CDR3 DNA reads as TGTGCCAGTAGTAAGCGGGGGCTTACTGAAGCTTTCTTT. Protein product: CASSKRGLTEAFF. This rearrangement joins TRBV19 to TRBJ1-1; the D gene is possibly TRBD1 (6 bases). Germline-derived CDR1 and CDR2 are LNHDA and SQIVND (reference sequence). The CDR3 is made up of 13 amino acids. The V end lost 4 bases, the J end lost 5 bases, and 11 bases lay between the germline ends.

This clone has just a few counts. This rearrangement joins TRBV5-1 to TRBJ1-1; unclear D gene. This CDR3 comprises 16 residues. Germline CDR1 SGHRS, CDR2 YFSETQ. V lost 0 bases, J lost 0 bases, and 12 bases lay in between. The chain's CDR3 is CASSLASGGLNTEAFF. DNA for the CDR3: TGCGCCAGCAGCTTGGCGTCCGGCGGGTTGAACACTGAAGCTTTCTTT.

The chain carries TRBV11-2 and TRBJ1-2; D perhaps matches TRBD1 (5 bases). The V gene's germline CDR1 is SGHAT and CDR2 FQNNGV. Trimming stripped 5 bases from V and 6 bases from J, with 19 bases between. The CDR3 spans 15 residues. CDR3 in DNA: TGTGCCAGCAGCGCTCGGGACTCGCGGGCGGATGGCTACACCTTC. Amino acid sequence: CASSARDSRADGYTF.

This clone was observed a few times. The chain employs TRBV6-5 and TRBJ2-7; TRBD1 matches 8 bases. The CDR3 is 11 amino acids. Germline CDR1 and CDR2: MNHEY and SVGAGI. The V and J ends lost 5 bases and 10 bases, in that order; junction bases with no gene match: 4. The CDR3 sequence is CASSLGQGQYF. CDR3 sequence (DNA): TGTGCCAGCAGTCTCGGACAGGGCCAGTACTTC.

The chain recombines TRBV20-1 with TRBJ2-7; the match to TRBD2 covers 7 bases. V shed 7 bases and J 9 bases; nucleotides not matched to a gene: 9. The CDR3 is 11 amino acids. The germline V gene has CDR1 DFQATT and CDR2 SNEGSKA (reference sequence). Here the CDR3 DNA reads TGCAGTGGGGCGGGGGAGGCTGGGCAGTACTTC. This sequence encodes CSGAGEAGQYF.

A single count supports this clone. CDR3 bases: TGTGCCACCAGCAGAGGGAGCGGGGTCAGTGATACGCAGTATTTT. Protein: CATSRGSGVSDTQYF. The rearrangement uses TRBV15 and TRBJ2-3, with TRBD2 matching 7 bases. Trimming took 1 base from V and 6 from J; bases not matched to a gene: 7. Germline CDR1 is LNHNV and CDR2 is YYDKDF (reference sequence). This CDR3 is built from 15 residues.